This T cell receptor beta chain emerged from a study of shared clonotypes between healthy human individuals. The CDR3 has 11 amino acids. Per the germline V gene, CDR1 is MDHEN and CDR2 is SYDVKM. V shed 10 bases and J shed 6 bases, with 13 bases lying between them. Remarks on this clone: Its target is unknown.

Donors were healthy HIV-negative adults without recent acute infections or vaccinations. All participating donors were Caucasian adults from Nashville, Tennessee. Regarding the study as a whole: Clonotypes that were shared across a handful of donors made up about 4.5% of naive CD4 clonotypes.

Replicate PCRs for sorted subsets used approximately 220 ng DNA; this equaled about 30,000 T cell genomes. The table came from immunoSEQ multiplex PCR; TCRdb's copy has only in-frame clones and leaves some out. Among about 2.3 million clones, 85% to 95% were seen once, and the ten largest hold under 0.45%. Sequencing was performed on naive CD4+ T cells from PBMCs. The sample's subset: CD45RA+ positively selected. The chain links TRBV28 to TRBJ2-7; D tentatively fits TRBD1 or TRBD2 (5 bases each). The TCR sequence derives from a man between 18 and 35 years old in good health. Some clones in this sample may be carry-over from other donors' samples. CDR3 loop: CATLGVREQYF. CDR3 bases: TGTGCCACCCTGGGGGTTCGCGAGCAGTACTTC. The whole variable domain, remainder taken from reference TRBV28 and TRBJ2-7, is DVKVTQSSRYLVKRTGEKVFLECVQDMDHENMFWYRQDPGLGLRLIYFSYDVKMKEKGDIPEGYSVSREKKERFSLILESASTNQTSMYLCATLGVREQYFGPGTRLTVT.